This TCR beta chain is drawn from a study of cytomegalovirus exposure and HLA in healthy donors listed by TCRdb under 2017. For context, the study as a whole: In an earlier analysis of roughly 500 of the donors, 250 to 350 Gb of sequence data and 90 million to 120 million unique TCR beta sequences from about 179 million T cells were reported. Approximately 300 gigabases of sequencing data and 75 million to 85 million unique TCR sequences made up an early release that covered over 550 HLA-typed donors. Of the 300 to 500 genotyped donors, 75% to 85% were placed in the genetic ancestry cluster associated with self-reported Caucasian donors. The study was designed to test whether signatures of past pathogen exposure could be identified by cataloging public T cell receptors. The study profiled the T cell repertoires of about 640 subjects by immunosequencing and related them to cytomegalovirus serostatus. Besides the first cohort of some 670 subjects, a separate validation cohort made up of 120 different subjects was used. The study combined high-throughput TCR immunosequencing, statistical association of individual TCRs with disease status, and machine learning to predict cytomegalovirus infection status. To study patterns of TCR occurrence, a later analysis re-analyzed previously published TCR beta repertoires from just over 650 donors and added high-resolution HLA genotyping. In the later analysis, no new phenotypic data were used to find candidate immune exposures; instead, reliance was placed on TCR beta sequences and their occurrence across donors. An earlier analysis of 500 to 750 of the donors applied high-throughput TCR beta sequencing to assess whether each TCR beta V gene segment acted as functional or pseudogenic. Donor age, sex, ethnicity and CMV serostatus were collected together with the repertoire data. A later genetic analysis took genome-wide SNP genotypes for about 65% of the 666 donors and used that subset as a discovery cohort. All discovery cohort repertoires had been generated on a single sequencing platform. Both class I and class II loci were covered by HLA typing, at four-digit resolution. The number of typed donors differed by locus: 629-630 for A, B, C, DRB1 and DQB1; roughly 510 for DQA1; 600 to 610 for DPA1; and around 470 for DPB1. Four or five DR-DQ haplotypes were handled as single units for association and clustering, since linkage in the cohort was strong. Among about 370 genotyped donors of the cohort, an average of approximately 240,000 unique TCR beta nucleotide sequences was sequenced per donor, of which about 19% were non-productive. Study-level results and caveats: Compared with the 666-donor mean, donors in an Asian-associated ancestry cluster had fewer N-insertions in productive TCRs, according to a later genetic analysis. Because the 87-base-pair reads could not distinguish some IMGT-functional V segments, including TRBV6-2 and TRBV6-3, those segments were excluded. In a later analysis, 16,951 TCR beta sequences were associated with specific HLA alleles at a false discovery rate of 0.05. V-gene and J-gene trimming of TCR beta chains was associated with a missense DCLRE1C variant in a later genetic analysis, and the association was replicated in an independent cohort. Some 15 rarely observed V segments, including chromosome 9 orphons, were excluded from the earlier analysis of about 600 of the donors because counts were too low. The study listed 164 TCR beta chains as associated with cytomegalovirus. The only immune exposure information available for the cohort was CMV serostatus. The classifier was reported to diagnose cytomegalovirus status with high specificity and sensitivity in both the original and validation cohorts. The authors suggested that the approach could potentially be generalized to other disease states and immunological phenotypes. In this cohort, only TCR beta chains were sequenced, and detectable features were limited by the absence of alpha or paired-chain data. Three of the identified cytomegalovirus-associated TCR beta chains were confirmed in vitro to be specific for cytomegalovirus antigens. A further reported finding was that TCR beta sequences accurately predicted the HLA-A and HLA-B alleles for most subjects in the first cohort. A later analysis found that HLA-associated TCR beta chains were more clonally expanded and had lower generation probabilities than equally common non-associated chains. According to a later analysis, parvovirus B19, influenza, CMV and Epstein-Barr virus appeared linked to several top co-occurrence clusters. A later analysis found that most CMV-associated TCR beta chains appeared HLA-restricted, with HLA associations seemingly driven largely by CMV exposure. A later analysis found that TCR association rates varied across HLA loci, with DRB1 alleles showing the most associated TCRs and HLA-C alleles the fewest. Linkage disequilibrium might explain the correlated functional status among segregating V segments, but an unknown experimental factor could not be ruled out. In an earlier analysis of approximately 590 of the donors, most TCR beta V segments were observed in productive rearrangements about 87% or about 30% of the time, broadly matching IMGT annotations. Because HLA typing was unavailable for some donors at each locus, only the typed subset was used in association tests. While some public TCRs were present in many individuals, most TCR sequences turned up only very rarely across donors. When HLA alleles, especially DR and DQ, strongly co-occurred, TCR associations were difficult to assign to individual alleles. Presence/absence analyses assumed roughly uniform sequencing depth across donors, an assumption that may not hold. A group of highly shared sequence variants was considered likely to be a technical artifact of the sequencing pipeline.

Library creation used the immunoSEQ multiplex PCR assay. The multiplex PCR relied on a mix of 60 forward primers for TCR Vbeta segments and 13 reverse primers for TCR Jbeta segments. Amplification of the CDR3 region of rearranged TCR beta genes was performed with a multiplex PCR assay on genomic DNA. On the Illumina HiSeq System, the amplified TCR beta libraries were sequenced as 87-base-pair reads. Under the source paper's analysis protocol: A later analysis tallied 75 million to 95 million unique TCR beta chains across the 640 or so repertoires, and 10 million to 11 million of those chains were shared by two or more donors. A nearest-neighbor algorithm error-corrected the raw reads and collapsed the reads into unique sequences, merging closely related sequences to remove PCR and sequencing errors. To assign V, D and J gene segments, CDR3 sequences were aligned to IMGT reference sequences. For a sequence to be retained, at least a six-nucleotide match to both a V gene segment and a J gene segment was required. Rearrangements were called productive when the CDR3 lacked stop codons and stayed in frame with V and J; all others were non-productive. Following IMGT convention, CDR3 was defined as the stretch from the second conserved V-encoded cysteine up to the conserved J-encoded phenylalanine. The earlier analysis of about 590 of the donors excluded sequences that lacked an unambiguous match to a single V gene segment. An earlier analysis of 587 of the donors classified V segments as functional when productive rearrangements were above 56.7% and as segregating when the standard deviation between donors was above 5%. To diagnose cytomegalovirus status from the catalog of TCR beta chain sequences, a statistical classification framework was built. A later analysis assigned V and J genes by comparing TCR nucleotide sequences with IMGT/GENE-DB human TR gene sequences. Using the TCRdist pipeline, a later analysis assigned CDR3 sequences along with most-parsimonious VDJ recombination scenarios. In a later analysis, every TCR beta chain was defined by the combination of its CDR3 amino acid sequence and its V-gene family, and reads without a unique V-gene family were dropped. In a later analysis, some 600 highly shared, low-generation-probability nucleotide sequences were removed to address suspected cross-contamination and a sequencing artifact. For each public chain, a later analysis derived a clonal expansion index from normalized ranks of inferred template counts within each repertoire. A later analysis computed generation probabilities with a VDJ recombination model fitted to out-of-frame rearrangements, and checked the results against IGoR. In a later analysis, hypergeometric tests were used to score TCR-TCR, TCR-HLA and TCR-CMV co-occurrence, with a repertoire-size bias correction applied to TCR pairs. False discovery rates were estimated in a later analysis by permuting HLA or CMV assignments 20 times. In a later analysis, co-occurring TCRs were grouped using DBSCAN, with TCRdist sequence similarity added in when clustering inside HLA-allele-positive subsets. Repertoires with fewer than 30,000 or more than 120,000 public chains were left out of co-occurrence clustering, as were about 5 repertoires with anomalous nucleotide sharing. TCRdb stores this immuneACCESS table with in-frame sequences only. Part of the clones is absent; in the studies checked, under half of the shortfall reflects unresolved V genes, and no reason is known for the rest. The V and J calls and clone size come from that table; D and trimming were worked out from the DNA. The sample has about 130,000 clones on record, more than 75% of them singletons. Jointly, the top ten make up around 9.9% of the sample.

The germline V gene provides CDR1 MDHEN and CDR2 SYDVKM. V is pruned by 3 bases and J by 8 bases, leaving 12 bases of the junction without a gene match. The CDR3, cysteine through phenylalanine, is 16 amino acids long. Just CDR3 DNA is preserved here, 48 bases in frame from base 1. The cohort comprised 670 or so healthy bone marrow donors. Cohort members were all nominally healthy when sampled, although unrecorded immune exposures were likely present. The donor was CMV seropositive and was included in the group of 300 or so seropositive cohort members. A peripheral blood sample was collected from each donor, and TCR beta sequencing was performed on peripheral blood mononuclear cells. Genomic DNA was extracted from the blood cell samples with the Qiagen DNeasy Blood Extraction Kit. Points on this clone: The antigen this receptor binds is unknown. Per-base quality was not reported, and no clone a single base away is much larger than it.

The rearrangement combines TRBV28 with TRBJ2-1; the junction holds 8 bases that match TRBD1. Source material: PBMCs. The sequence came from a man aged 25-40 years in good health and CMV-seropositive. Read as DNA, the sequence is TGTGCCAGCAGTTTCACTAACCAGGGGGCAGAGGATGAGCAGTTCTTC. It codes for CASSFTNQGAEDEQFF. The full variable domain, completed from the reference TRBV28 and TRBJ2-1 proteins outside the CDR3, reads DVKVTQSSRYLVKRTGEKVFLECVQDMDHENMFWYRQDPGLGLRLIYFSYDVKMKEKGDIPEGYSVSREKKERFSLILESASTNQTSMYLCASSFTNQGAEDEQFFGPGTRLTVL.